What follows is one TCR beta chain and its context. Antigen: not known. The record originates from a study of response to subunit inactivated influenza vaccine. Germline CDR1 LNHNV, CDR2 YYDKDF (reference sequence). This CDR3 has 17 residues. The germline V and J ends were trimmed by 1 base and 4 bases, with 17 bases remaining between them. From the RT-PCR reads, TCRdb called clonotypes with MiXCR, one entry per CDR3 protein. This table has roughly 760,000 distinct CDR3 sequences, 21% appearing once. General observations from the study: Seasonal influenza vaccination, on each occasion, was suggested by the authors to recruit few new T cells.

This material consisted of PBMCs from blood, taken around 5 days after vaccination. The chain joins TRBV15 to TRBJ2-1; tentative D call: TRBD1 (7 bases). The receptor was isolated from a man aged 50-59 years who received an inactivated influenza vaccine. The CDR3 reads CATSRGTLQGTYNEQFF. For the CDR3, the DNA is TGTGCCACCAGCAGAGGTACCTTACAGGGGACTTACAATGAGCAGTTCTTC.